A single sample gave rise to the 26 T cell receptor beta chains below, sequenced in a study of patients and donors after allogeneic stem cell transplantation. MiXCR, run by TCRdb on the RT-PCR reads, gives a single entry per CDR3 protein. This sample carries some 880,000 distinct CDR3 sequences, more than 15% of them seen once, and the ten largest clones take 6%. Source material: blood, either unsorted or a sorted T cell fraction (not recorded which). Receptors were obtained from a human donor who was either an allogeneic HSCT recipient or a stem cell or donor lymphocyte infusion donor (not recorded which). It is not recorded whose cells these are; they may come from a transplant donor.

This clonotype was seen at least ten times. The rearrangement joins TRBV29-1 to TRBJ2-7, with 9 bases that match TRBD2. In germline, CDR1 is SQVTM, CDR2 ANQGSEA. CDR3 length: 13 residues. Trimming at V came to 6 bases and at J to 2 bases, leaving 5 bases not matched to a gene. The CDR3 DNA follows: TGCAGCGTAACTAGCGGGCCTACCTACGAGCAGTACTTC. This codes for CSVTSGPTYEQYF.

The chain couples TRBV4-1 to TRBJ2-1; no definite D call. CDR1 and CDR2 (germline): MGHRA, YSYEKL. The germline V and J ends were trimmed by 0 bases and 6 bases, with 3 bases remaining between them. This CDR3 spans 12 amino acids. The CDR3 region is CASSQEANEQFF. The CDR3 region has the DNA TGCGCCAGCAGCCAAGAGGCCAATGAGCAGTTCTTC.

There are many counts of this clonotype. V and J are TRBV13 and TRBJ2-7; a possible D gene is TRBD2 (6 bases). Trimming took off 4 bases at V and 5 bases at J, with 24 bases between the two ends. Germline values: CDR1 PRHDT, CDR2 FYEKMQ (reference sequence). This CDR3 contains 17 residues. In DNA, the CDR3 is TGTGCCAGCAGCTCTCAAGCGGGCGGTTGGGGCAGGAACGAGCAGTACTTC. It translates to CASSSQAGGWGRNEQYF. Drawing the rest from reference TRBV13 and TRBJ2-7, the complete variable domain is AAGVIQSPRHLIKEKRETATLKCYPIPRHDTVYWYQQGPGQDPQFLISFYEKMQSDKGSIPDRFSAQQFSDYHSELNMSSLELGDSALYFCASSSQAGGWGRNEQYFGPGTRLTVT.

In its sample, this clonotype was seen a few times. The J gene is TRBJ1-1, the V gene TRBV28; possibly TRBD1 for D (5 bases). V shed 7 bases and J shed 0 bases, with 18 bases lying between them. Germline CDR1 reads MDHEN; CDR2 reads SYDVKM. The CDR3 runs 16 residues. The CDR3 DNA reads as TGTGCCAGCACCATAGCCGGGCGGGGGATGAACACTGAAGCTTTCTTT. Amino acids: CASTIAGRGMNTEAFF.

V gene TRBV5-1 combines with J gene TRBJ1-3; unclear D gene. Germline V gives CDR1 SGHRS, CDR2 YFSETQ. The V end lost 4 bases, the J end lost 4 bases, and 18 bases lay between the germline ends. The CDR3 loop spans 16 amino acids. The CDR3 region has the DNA TGCGCCAGCAGCAAATTATCCCAACCTCTGGGAAACACCATATATTTT. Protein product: CASSKLSQPLGNTIYF.

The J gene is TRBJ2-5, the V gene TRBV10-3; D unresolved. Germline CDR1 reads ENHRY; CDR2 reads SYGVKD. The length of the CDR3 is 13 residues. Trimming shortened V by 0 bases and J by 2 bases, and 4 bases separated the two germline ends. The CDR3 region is CAISESRQETQYF. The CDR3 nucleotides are TGTGCCATCAGTGAGTCGAGGCAAGAGACCCAGTACTTC.

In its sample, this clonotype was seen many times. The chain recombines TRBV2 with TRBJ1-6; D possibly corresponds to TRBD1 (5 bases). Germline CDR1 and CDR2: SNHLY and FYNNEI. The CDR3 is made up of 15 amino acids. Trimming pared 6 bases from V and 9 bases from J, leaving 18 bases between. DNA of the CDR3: TGTGCCAGCAGAATAGATCTAGGACACGCTTCACCCCTCCACTTT. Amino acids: CASRIDLGHASPLHF.

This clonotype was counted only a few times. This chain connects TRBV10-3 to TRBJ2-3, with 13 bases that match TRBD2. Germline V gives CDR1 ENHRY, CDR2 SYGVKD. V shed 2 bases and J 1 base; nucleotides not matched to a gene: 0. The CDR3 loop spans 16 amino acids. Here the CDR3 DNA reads TGTGCCATCAGTGAGGGACTAGCGGGGGGCACAGATACGCAGTATTTT. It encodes CAISEGLAGGTDTQYF.

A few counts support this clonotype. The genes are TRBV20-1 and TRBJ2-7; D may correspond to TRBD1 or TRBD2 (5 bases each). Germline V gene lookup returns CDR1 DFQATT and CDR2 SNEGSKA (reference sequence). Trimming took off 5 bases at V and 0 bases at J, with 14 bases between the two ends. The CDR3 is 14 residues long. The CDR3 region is CSAPLGPSSYEQYF. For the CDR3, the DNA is TGCAGTGCTCCACTGGGACCGAGCTCCTACGAGCAGTACTTC.

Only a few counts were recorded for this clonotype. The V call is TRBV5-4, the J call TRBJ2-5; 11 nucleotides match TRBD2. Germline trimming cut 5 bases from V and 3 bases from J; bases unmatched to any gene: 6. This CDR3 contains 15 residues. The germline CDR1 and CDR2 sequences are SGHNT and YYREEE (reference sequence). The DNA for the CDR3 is TGTGCCAGCAGTTTTAGCGGGAGGGGGGAAGAGACCCAGTACTTC. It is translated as CASSFSGRGEETQYF.

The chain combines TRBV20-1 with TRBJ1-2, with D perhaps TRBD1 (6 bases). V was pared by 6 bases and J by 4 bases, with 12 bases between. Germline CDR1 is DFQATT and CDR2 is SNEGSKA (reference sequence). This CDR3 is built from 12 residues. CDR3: CSAPGTRYGYTF. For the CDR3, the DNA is TGCAGTGCACCCGGGACACGCTATGGCTACACCTTC.

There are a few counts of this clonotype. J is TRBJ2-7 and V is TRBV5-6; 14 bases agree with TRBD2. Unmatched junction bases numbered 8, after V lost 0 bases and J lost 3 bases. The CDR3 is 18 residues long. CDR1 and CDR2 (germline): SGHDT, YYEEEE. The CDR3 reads CASSLGGLAGVLRYEQYF. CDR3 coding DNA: TGTGCCAGCAGCTTGGGGGGACTAGCGGGGGTACTACGCTACGAGCAGTACTTC. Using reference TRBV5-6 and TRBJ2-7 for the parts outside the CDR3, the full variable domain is DAGVTQSPTHLIKTRGQQVTLRCSPKSGHDTVSWYQQALGQGPQFIFQYYEEEERQRGNFPDRFSGHQFPNYSSELNVNALLLGDSALYLCASSLGGLAGVLRYEQYFGPGTRLTVT.

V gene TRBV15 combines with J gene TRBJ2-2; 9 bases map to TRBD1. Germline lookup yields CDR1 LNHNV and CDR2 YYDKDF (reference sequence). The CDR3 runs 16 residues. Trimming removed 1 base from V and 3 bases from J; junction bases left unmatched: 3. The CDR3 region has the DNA TGTGCCACCAGCAGAGGTGACAGGGGGTACACCGGGGAGCTGTTTTTT. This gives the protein CATSRGDRGYTGELFF. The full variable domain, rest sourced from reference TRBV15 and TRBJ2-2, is DAMVIQNPRYQVTQFGKPVTLSCSQTLNHNVMYWYQQKSSQAPKLLFHYYDKDFNNEADTPDNFQSRRPNTSFCFLDIRSPGLGDTAMYLCATSRGDRGYTGELFFGEGSRLTVL.

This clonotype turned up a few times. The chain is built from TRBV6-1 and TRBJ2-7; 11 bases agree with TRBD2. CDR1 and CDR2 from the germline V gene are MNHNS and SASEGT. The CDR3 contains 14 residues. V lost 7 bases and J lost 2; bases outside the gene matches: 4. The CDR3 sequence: CASTTSGGAYEQYF. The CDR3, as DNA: TGTGCCAGCACTACTAGCGGGGGTGCCTACGAGCAGTACTTC.

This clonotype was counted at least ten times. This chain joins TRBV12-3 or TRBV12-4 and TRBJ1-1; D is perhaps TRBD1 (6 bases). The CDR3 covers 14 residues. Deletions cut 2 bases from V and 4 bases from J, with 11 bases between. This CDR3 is CASSLIGGGTEAFF. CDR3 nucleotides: TGTGCCAGCAGTTTAATAGGAGGGGGCACTGAAGCTTTCTTT.

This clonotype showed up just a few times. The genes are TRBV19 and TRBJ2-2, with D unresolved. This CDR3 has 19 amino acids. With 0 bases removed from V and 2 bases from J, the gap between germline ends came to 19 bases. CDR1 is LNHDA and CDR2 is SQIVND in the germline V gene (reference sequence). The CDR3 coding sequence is TGTGCCAGTAGTATAGATCGTGTGACACACACCTTAAACACCGGGGAGCTGTTTTTT. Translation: CASSIDRVTHTLNTGELFF.

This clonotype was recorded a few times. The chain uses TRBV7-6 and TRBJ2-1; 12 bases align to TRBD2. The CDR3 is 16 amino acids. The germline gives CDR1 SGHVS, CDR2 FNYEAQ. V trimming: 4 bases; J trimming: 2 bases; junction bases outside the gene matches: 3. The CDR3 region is CASSSLAGGPYNEQFF. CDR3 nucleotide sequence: TGTGCCAGCAGCTCCCTAGCGGGGGGGCCCTACAATGAGCAGTTCTTC.

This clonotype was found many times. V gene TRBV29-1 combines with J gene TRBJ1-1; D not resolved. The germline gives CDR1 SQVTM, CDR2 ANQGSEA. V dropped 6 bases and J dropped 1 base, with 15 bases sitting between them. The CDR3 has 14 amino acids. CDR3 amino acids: CSVENPGQNTEAFF. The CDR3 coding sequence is TGCAGCGTAGAGAATCCGGGCCAGAACACTGAAGCTTTCTTT. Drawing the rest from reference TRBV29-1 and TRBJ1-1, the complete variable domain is SAVISQKPSRDICQRGTSLTIQCQVDSQVTMMFWYRQQPGQSLTLIATANQGSEATYESGFVIDKFPISRPNLTFSTLTVSNMSPEDSSIYLCSVENPGQNTEAFFGQGTRLTVV.

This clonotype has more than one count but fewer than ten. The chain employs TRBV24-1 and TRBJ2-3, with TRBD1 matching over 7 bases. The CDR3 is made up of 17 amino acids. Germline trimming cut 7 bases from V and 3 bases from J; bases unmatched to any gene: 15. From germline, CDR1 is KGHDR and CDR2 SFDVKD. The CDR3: CATSDRVGFGQTDTQYF. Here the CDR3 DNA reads TGTGCCACCAGCGACAGGGTCGGGTTTGGACAAACAGATACGCAGTATTTT.

The CDR3 bases are TGTGCCAGCAGTTTTAGGGCTACGAGGGGGCAGTTGGTCTCCGAGCAGTACTTC. Protein sequence: CASSFRATRGQLVSEQYF. V gene TRBV27 combines with J gene TRBJ2-7, with 7 bases fitting TRBD1. Trimming at V came to 3 bases and at J to 6 bases, leaving 20 bases not matched to a gene. Germline CDR1 is MNHEY and CDR2 is SMNVEV (reference sequence). The CDR3 extends over 18 amino acids.

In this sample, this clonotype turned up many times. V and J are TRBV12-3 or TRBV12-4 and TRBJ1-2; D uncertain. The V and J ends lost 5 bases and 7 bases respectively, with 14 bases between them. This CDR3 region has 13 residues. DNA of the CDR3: TGTGCCAGCAGTCCCCCGGGGTTGGGTGGCTACACCTTC. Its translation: CASSPPGLGGYTF.

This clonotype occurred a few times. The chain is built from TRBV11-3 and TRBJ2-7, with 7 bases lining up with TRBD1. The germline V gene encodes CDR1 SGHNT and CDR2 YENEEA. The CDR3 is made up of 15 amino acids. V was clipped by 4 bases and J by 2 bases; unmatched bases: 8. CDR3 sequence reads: CASSYRQGGTYEQYF. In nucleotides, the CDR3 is TGTGCCAGCAGCTACCGACAGGGTGGAACCTACGAGCAGTACTTC.

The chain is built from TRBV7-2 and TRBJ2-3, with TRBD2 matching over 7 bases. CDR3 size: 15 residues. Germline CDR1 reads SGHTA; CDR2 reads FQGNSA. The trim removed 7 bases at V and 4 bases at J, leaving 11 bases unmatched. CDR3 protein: CASNLGGRGPDTQYF. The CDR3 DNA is TGTGCCAGCAATCTGGGCGGGAGAGGGCCAGATACGCAGTATTTT.

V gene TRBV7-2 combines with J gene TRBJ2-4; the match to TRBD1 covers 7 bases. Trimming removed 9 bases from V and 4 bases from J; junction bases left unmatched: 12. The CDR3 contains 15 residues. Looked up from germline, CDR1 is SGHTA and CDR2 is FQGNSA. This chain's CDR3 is CARRNRDSRKNIQYF. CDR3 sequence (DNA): TGTGCCAGGCGAAACAGGGACAGTAGAAAAAACATTCAGTACTTC. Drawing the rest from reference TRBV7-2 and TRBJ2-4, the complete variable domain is GAGVSQSPSNKVTEKGKDVELRCDPISGHTALYWYRQSLGQGLEFLIYFQGNSAPDKSGLPSDRFSAERTGGSVSTLTIQRTQQEDSAVYLCARRNRDSRKNIQYFGAGTRLSVL.

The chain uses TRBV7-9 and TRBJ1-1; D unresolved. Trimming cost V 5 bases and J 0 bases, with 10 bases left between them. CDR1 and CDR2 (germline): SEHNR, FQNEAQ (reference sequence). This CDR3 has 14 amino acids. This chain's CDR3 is CASSRQPVNTEAFF. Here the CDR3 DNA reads TGTGCCAGCAGCCGACAACCTGTGAACACTGAAGCTTTCTTT.

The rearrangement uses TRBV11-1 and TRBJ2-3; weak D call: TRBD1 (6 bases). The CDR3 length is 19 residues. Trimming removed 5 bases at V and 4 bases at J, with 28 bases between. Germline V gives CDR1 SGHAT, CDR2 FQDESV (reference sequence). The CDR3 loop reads CASSLIQGFLGPLPDTQYF. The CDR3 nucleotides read TGTGCCAGCAGCCTAATCCAGGGGTTTTTGGGCCCCCTCCCAGATACGCAGTATTTT.